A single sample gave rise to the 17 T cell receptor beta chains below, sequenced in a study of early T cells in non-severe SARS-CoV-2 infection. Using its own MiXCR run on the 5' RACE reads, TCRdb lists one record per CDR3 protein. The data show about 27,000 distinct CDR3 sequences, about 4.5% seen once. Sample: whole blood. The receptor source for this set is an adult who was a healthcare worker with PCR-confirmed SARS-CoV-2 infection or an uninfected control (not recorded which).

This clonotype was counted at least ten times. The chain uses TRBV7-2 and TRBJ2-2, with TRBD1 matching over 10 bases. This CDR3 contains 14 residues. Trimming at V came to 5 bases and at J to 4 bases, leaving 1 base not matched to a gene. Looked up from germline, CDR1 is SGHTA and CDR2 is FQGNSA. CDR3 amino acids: CASSRTGGTGELFF. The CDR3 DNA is TGTGCCAGCAGCCGGACAGGGGGCACCGGGGAGCTGTTTTTT. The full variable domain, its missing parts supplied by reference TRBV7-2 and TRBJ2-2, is GAGVSQSPSNKVTEKGKDVELRCDPISGHTALYWYRQSLGQGLEFLIYFQGNSAPDKSGLPSDRFSAERTGGSVSTLTIQRTQQEDSAVYLCASSRTGGTGELFFGEGSRLTVL.

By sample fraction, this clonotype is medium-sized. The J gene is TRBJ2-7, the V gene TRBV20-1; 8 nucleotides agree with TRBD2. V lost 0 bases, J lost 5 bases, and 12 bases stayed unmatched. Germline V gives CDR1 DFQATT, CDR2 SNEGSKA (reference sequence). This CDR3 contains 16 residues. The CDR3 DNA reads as TGCAGTGCTAGAGATAGAGGAAAGCGGGAGCGAAACGAGCAGTACTTC. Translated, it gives CSARDRGKRERNEQYF.

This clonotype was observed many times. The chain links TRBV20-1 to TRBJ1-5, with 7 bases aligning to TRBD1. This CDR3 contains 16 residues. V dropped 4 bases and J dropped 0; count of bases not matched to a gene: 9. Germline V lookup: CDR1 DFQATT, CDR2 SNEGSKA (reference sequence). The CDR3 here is CSATGGTDYSNQPQHF. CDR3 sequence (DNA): TGCAGTGCTACCGGGGGGACAGACTATAGCAATCAGCCCCAGCATTTT.

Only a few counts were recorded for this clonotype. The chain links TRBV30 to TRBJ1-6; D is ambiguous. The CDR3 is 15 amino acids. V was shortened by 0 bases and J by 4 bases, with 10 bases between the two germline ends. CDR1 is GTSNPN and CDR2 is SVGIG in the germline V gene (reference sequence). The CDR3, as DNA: TGTGCCTGGAGTGTACCAACAGTTTATAATTCACCCCTCCACTTT. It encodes CAWSVPTVYNSPLHF.

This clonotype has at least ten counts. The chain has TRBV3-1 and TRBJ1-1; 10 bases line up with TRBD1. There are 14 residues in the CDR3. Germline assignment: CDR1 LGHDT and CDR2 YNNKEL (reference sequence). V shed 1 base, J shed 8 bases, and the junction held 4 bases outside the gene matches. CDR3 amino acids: CASSQGTGGLEAFF. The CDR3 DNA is TGTGCCAGCAGCCAAGGGACAGGGGGTCTAGAAGCTTTCTTT.

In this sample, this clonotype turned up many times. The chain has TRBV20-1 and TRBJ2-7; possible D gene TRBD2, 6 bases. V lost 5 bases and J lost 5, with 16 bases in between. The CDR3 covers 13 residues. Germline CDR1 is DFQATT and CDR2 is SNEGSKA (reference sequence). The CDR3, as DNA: TGCAGTGCTCCCCGCCTAGCGACCCACGAGCAGTACTTC. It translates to CSAPRLATHEQYF.

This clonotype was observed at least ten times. CDR3 bases: TGCAGTGCTAGCCGCAGGACGGACGAGCAGTACTTC. Translated, it gives CSASRRTDEQYF. The rearrangement links TRBV20-1 to TRBJ2-7; D gene ambiguous. The CDR3 totals 12 residues. CDR1 is DFQATT, CDR2 SNEGSKA, per germline (reference sequence). Trimming cost V 3 bases and J 5 bases, with 11 bases left between them.

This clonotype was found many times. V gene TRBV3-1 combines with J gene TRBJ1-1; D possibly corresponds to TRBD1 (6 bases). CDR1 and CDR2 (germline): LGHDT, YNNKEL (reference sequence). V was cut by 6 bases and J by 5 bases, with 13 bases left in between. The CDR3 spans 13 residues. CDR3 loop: CASRLQGQTEAFF. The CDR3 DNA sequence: TGTGCCAGCAGATTACAGGGTCAGACTGAAGCTTTCTTT.

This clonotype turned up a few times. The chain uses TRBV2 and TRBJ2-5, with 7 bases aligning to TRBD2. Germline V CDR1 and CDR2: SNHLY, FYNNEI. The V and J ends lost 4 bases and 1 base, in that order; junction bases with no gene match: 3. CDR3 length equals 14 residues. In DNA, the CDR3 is TGTGCCAGCAGTGTCAGCGGGATCCAAGAGACCCAGTACTTC. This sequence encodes CASSVSGIQETQYF.

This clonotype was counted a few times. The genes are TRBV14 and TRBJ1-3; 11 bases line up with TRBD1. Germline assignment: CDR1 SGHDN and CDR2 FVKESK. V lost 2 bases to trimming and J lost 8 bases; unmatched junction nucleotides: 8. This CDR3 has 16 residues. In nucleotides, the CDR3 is TGTGCCAGCAGCCAACTCGGACAGGGGGCCTGGGACACCATATATTTT. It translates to CASSQLGQGAWDTIYF.

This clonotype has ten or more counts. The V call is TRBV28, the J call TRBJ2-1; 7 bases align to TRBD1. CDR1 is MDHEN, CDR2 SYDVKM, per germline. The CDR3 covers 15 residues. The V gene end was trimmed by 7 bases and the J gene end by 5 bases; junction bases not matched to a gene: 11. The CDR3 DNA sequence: TGTGCCAGCAACCTATTCGGGACAGTAAACAATGAGCAGTTCTTC. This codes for CASNLFGTVNNEQFF.

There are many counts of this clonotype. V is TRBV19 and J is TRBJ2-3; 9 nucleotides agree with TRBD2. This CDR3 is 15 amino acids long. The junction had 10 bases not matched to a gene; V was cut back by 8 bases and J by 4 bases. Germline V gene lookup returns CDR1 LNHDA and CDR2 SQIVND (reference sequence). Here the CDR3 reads CASGDVAGVADTQYF. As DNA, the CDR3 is TGTGCCAGTGGAGATGTAGCGGGAGTAGCAGATACGCAGTATTTT. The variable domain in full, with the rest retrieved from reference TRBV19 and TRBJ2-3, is DGGITQSPKYLFRKEGQNVTLSCEQNLNHDAMYWYRQDPGQGLRLIYYSQIVNDFQKGDIAEGYSVSREKKESFPLTVTSAQKNPTAFYLCASGDVAGVADTQYFGPGTRLTVL.

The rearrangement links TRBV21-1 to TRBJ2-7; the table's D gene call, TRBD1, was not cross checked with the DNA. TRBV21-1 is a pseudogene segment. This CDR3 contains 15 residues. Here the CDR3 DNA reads TGTGCCAGCAGCAAAAGGGCAGGGAAGCTGTGCGAGCAGTACGTC. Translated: CASSKRAGKLCEQYV.

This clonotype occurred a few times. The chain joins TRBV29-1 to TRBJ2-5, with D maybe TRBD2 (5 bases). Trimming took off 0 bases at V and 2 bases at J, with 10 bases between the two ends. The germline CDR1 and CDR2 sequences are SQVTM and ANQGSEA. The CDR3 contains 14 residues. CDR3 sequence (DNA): TGCAGCGTTGAAGATCTAGAGGGTCAAGAGACCCAGTACTTC. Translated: CSVEDLEGQETQYF.

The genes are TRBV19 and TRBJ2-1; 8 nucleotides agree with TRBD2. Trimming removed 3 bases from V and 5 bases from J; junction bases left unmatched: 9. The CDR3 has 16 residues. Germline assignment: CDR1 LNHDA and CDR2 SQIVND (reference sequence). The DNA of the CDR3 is TGTGCCAGTAGTATCCCCCCGGGACTAGGGAACAATGAGCAGTTCTTC. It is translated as CASSIPPGLGNNEQFF.

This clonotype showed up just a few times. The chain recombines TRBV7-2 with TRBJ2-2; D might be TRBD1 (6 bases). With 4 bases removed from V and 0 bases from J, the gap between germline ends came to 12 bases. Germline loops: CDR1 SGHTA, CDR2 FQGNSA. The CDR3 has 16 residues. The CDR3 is CASSSQGRANTGELFF. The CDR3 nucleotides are TGTGCCAGCAGCTCTCAGGGGCGGGCGAACACCGGGGAGCTGTTTTTT.

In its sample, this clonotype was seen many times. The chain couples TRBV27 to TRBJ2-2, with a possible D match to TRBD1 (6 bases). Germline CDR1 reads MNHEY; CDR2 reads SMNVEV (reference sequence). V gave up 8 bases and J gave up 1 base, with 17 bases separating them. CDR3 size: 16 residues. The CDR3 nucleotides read TGTGCCAGCCAAATAACCTCGGGACAGAACACCGGGGAGCTGTTTTTT. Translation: CASQITSGQNTGELFF.